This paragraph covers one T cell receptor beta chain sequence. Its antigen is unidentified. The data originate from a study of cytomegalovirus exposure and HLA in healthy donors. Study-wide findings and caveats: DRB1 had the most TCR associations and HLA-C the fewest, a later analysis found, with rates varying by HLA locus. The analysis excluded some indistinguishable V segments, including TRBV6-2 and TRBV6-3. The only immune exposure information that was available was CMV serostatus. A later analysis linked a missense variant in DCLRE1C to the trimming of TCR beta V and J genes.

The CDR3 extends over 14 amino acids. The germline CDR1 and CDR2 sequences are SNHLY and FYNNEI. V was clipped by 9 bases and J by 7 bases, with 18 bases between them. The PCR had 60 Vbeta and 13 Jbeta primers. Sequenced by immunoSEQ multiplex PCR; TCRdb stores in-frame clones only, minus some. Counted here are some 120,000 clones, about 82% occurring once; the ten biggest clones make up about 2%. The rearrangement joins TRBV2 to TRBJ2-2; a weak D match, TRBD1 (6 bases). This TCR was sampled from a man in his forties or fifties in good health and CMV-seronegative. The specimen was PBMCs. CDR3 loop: CASVPLLRGGELFF. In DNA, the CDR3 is TGTGCCAGTGTCCCGTTACTCAGGGGCGGGGAGCTGTTTTTT.